This entry concerns a single T cell receptor beta chain. Its binding antigen is unknown. One base away there is no much larger clone; base qualities are not given. The donors were healthy, HIV-negative adults who had no recently reported acute infections or vaccinations. All donors were Caucasian adults living in Nashville, Tennessee, USA. The CD8 memory samples were a combination of magnetically selected CD45RO+ cells and CCR7-negative CD45RA+ effector memory (TemRA) cells. Blood was collected by leukapheresis, and PBMCs were isolated by Ficoll-Histopaque density gradient centrifugation and then cryopreserved in liquid nitrogen vapor phase. Analytical flow cytometry was used to check the purity and quantity of every magnetically sorted T cell population. Genomic DNA was isolated from every sorted fraction and measured by UV absorbance on a Nanodrop 2000c. This entry comes from a study of shared clonotypes between healthy human individuals (dated by TCRdb to 2020 to 2021). Looking at the study overall: The cohort comprised a couple of women and a few men aged 18 to 49 years. Per donor, three plates each were used for CD4 naive and CD4 memory, two for CD8 naive, and one for CD8 memory. To estimate repertoire size and how much clonotype sharing occurs between individuals, the study deeply sequenced the blood TCR repertoires of about five healthy adults. Libraries were prepared and TCR repertoires were sequenced by different laboratories using diverse techniques, in order to increase sequencing depth and limit assay-specific biases. Per donor, leukapheresis produced somewhere between about 0.8 and 9 billion PBMCs.

On the study overall, not on this receptor specifically: The small number of donors limited the genetic and exposure-history diversity represented. Pairwise subsampling indicated that sequencing depth was expected to affect the degree of clonotype sharing among donors. Larger estimated clonotype richness was generally found for naive subsets than for memory subsets. Compared with non-shared clonotypes, clonotypes shared by all four sorted-subset donors had higher generation probabilities. Incomplete sequencing was indicated by rarefaction of sorted-subset datasets, despite the large sequencing depth. Only blood was sampled, and tissue TCR repertoires likely differ from those in blood. Sharing across several donors was observed for about 4.8% of naive CD4, less than 4% of naive CD8, roughly 2.3% of memory CD4, and around 0.4% of memory CD8 clonotypes.

TCR CDR3 regions were amplified from genomic DNA by multiplex PCR using the deep immunoSEQ assay. For each cell subset, the extracted genomic DNA was distributed evenly across all wells of several immunoSEQ 96-well plates, and each plate served as one replicate. For sorted subsets, each replicate PCR was loaded with around 200 ng genomic DNA, equivalent to approximately 27,000 T cell genomes. Purified libraries were quantified with a Qubit 3.0 fluorometer, sized on a Bioanalyzer 2100, and re-quantified with the KAPA Library Quantification kit. Every immunoSEQ 96-well plate was sequenced on a dedicated single-read 150-cycle Illumina NextSeq 550 flow cell. On the authors' methods: Because the immunoSEQ output included only junctional sequences and no quality scores, the filtering could not be the same as the filtering used for full-length reads. To assign V/J genes and CDR3, sequences were annotated using PyIR, a Python wrapper for IgBLAST v1.9, with IMGT germline references. Reads with weak V/J assignments (E-value above 1e-6), missing CDR3, stop codons, out-of-frame junctions, or ambiguous translated residues were removed. A V3J clonotype was defined by an identical inferred V gene, J gene, and CDR3 amino acid sequence. Percentage overlap between repertoires was computed as shared unique clonotypes divided by the size of the smaller repertoire. Repertoire richness was assessed with RTK rarefaction, the Chao1 estimator, and Recon v2.1 estimates of unobserved clonotypes. For all TCRbeta clonotypes obtained by the gDNA method from a few donors, generation probabilities were computed with OLGA. As stored in TCRdb, this immuneACCESS dataset retains in-frame rearrangements with V and J assigned. A fraction of the clones does not appear; measured against another copy, unresolved V genes explain less than half of the discrepancy, and the remainder lacks a known reason. V and J calls and clone size come straight from that table; D and trimming were deduced from the DNA. The table for this sample lists around 300,000 clones; roughly 91% of them were counted only once. The top ten clonotypes cover around 15% of the sample.

The germline V gene supplies CDR1 SGHRS and CDR2 YFSETQ. V is clipped by 4 bases and J by 4 bases, and the sequence between their germline boundaries is 8 bases long. From its cysteine to its phenylalanine, the CDR3 spans 12 amino acids. The DNA shown is the 36-base CDR3, in frame from base 1. The chain is assembled from TRBV5-1 and TRBJ1-1; no confident D gene assignment can be made. The material sequenced was memory CD8+ T cells sorted from blood. The sample's cell subset or site label is to be understood as: CD45RO+ cells pooled with CCR7-negative TemRA cells. The receptor was isolated from a man younger than 35 in good health. The sequenced DNA: TGCGCCAGCAGCCCGATGGGCACTGAAGCTTTCTTT. This sequence encodes CASSPMGTEAFF. With all but the CDR3 taken from the reference TRBV5-1 and TRBJ1-1 genes, the full variable domain is: KAGVTQTPRYLIKTRGQQVTLSCSPISGHRSVSWYQQTPGQGLQFLFEYFSETQRNKGNFPGRFSGRQFSNSRSEMNVSTLELGDSALYLCASSPMGTEAFFGQGTRLTVV.